This TCR beta chain was obtained from a study of T-cell memory formation after mild COVID-19. TCRdb used MiXCR to reprocess the 5' RACE reads, holding one entry per CDR3 protein. Here the sample spans around 340,000 distinct CDR3 sequences, 10% to 15% being singletons. Germline V gene data show CDR1 as MNHEY and CDR2 as SVGAGI. The CDR3 spans 14 residues. V dropped 6 bases and J dropped 1 base, with 11 bases sitting between them. This receptor was obtained from a young man who had mild COVID-19 (a few samples of this study predate the infection). Cell type and time point are not known. Input material: PBMCs or a T cell subset sorted from them (not recorded which). This chain links TRBV6-5 with TRBJ2-3; D may correspond to TRBD1 or TRBD2 (5 bases each). In DNA, the CDR3 is TGTGCCAGCAGCCCCTGGGACCGCACAGATACGCAGTATTTT. It codes for CASSPWDRTDTQYF.